Listed here are 25 T cell receptor beta chains from one sample, sequenced in a study of T cells in Graves' hyperthyroidism and ophthalmopathy. Amplified TCR beta CDR3 regions came from RNA transcripts. When the TCR CDR3 underwent first-round RT-PCR, the HTBI primer set was used. MiXCR, applied by TCRdb to the multiplex PCR reads, yields one record per CDR3 protein. Among hundreds of thousands of distinct CDR3 sequences, approximately 15% were seen once, and the ten largest hold 5% to 7%. Material for sequencing was blood. The receptors come from a woman in her 30s with Graves' hyperthyroidism that later progressed to Graves' ophthalmopathy.

This clonotype was detected ten times or more. This rearrangement joins TRBV6-1 to TRBJ1-1, with 9 bases matching TRBD1. Germline V gives CDR1 MNHNS, CDR2 SASEGT. CDR3 length: 17 residues. The V and J ends lost 6 bases and 3 bases, in that order; junction bases with no gene match: 14. The CDR3 coding sequence is TGTGCCAGCAGGCGAATCCGGGACAGGGTGCGGGACACTGAAGCTTTCTTT. Its translation is CASRRIRDRVRDTEAFF.

This clonotype was seen only a few times. The gene calls are TRBV10-3 and TRBJ1-3; 7 bases are shared with TRBD1. Trimming took 9 bases from V and 8 from J; bases not matched to a gene: 16. Germline CDR1 is ENHRY and CDR2 is SYGVKD. The CDR3 totals 15 residues. The chain's CDR3 is CAIRQGVYPLDTIYF. CDR3 bases: TGTGCCATTCGGCAGGGGGTTTATCCGTTGGACACCATATATTTT.

This clonotype was detected a few times. This chain links TRBV30 with TRBJ1-1; no clear D. V was pared by 0 bases and J by 7 bases, with 15 bases between. Germline V gene sequence: CDR1 GTSNPN, CDR2 SVGIG (reference sequence). This CDR3 is 14 amino acids long. The CDR3 DNA reads as TGTGCCTGGAGTGTCTGGAGCCTGCGGATTGAAGCTTTCTTT. It translates to CAWSVWSLRIEAFF.

The chain recombines TRBV28 with TRBJ1-1; D is perhaps TRBD1 (6 bases). The CDR3 is 16 amino acids. Germline V gene data show CDR1 as MDHEN and CDR2 as SYDVKM. The V and J ends lost 5 bases and 0 bases respectively, with 16 bases between them. This chain's CDR3 is CASSPPLGAMNTEAFF. The CDR3 nucleotides read TGTGCCAGCAGTCCCCCCCTGGGGGCTATGAACACTGAAGCTTTCTTT.

Ten or more counts support this clonotype. This sequence joins TRBV11-1 and TRBJ1-1; no definite D call. The CDR3 covers 14 residues. With 5 bases removed from V and 11 bases from J, the gap between germline ends came to 21 bases. Looked up from germline, CDR1 is SGHAT and CDR2 is FQDESV (reference sequence). This CDR3 reads CASSPDQVGGPAFF. As DNA, the CDR3 is TGTGCCAGCAGCCCTGACCAGGTGGGAGGCCCGGCTTTCTTT.

This clonotype was recorded many times. The chain combines TRBV12-3 or TRBV12-4 with TRBJ2-5; the match to TRBD2 covers 7 bases. Unmatched junction bases numbered 6, after V lost 3 bases and J lost 5 bases. The length of the CDR3 is 14 residues. CDR3 DNA sequence: TGTGCCAGCAGTTTGGCGGGAGAGTCGGAGACCCAGTACTTC. This codes for CASSLAGESETQYF.

This clonotype was picked up a small number of times. This chain connects TRBV27 to TRBJ1-5; maybe TRBD1 (6 bases). CDR1 and CDR2 (germline): MNHEY, SMNVEV (reference sequence). CDR3 length equals 15 residues. Trimming removed 6 bases at V and 2 bases at J, with 14 bases between. CDR3 in amino acids: CASRPQGGGNQPQHF. The CDR3 region has the DNA TGTGCCAGCAGACCGCAAGGGGGTGGCAATCAGCCCCAGCATTTT.

In its sample, this clonotype was seen many times. The chain has TRBV11-3 and TRBJ1-2; 9 bases agree with TRBD1. Germline V gene lookup returns CDR1 SGHNT and CDR2 YENEEA. V trimming: 5 bases; J trimming: 4 bases; junction bases outside the gene matches: 8. The CDR3 is made up of 15 amino acids. The chain's CDR3 is CASSPQGQGFYGYTF. CDR3 in DNA: TGTGCCAGCAGCCCCCAGGGACAGGGCTTCTATGGCTACACCTTC.

The chain recombines TRBV4-2 with TRBJ1-3; tentative D call: TRBD1 (5 bases). Germline V gene lookup returns CDR1 LGHNA and CDR2 YNFKEQ. This CDR3 has 16 amino acids. With 0 bases removed from V and 0 bases from J, the gap between germline ends came to 9 bases. CDR3 DNA: TGTGCCAGCAGCCAAGAGGACACAATCTCTGGAAACACCATATATTTT. It is translated as CASSQEDTISGNTIYF.

This clonotype was seen repeatedly, ten times or more. The genes are TRBV20-1 and TRBJ1-1, with 7 positions matching TRBD1. The J segment lost 3 bases and the V segment lost 2 bases, leaving 3 bases of the junction unmatched. Germline V gives CDR1 DFQATT, CDR2 SNEGSKA (reference sequence). This CDR3 has 13 residues. As DNA, the CDR3 is TGCAGTGCTAGACGACAGGGTTACACTGAAGCTTTCTTT. Its translation is CSARRQGYTEAFF.

This clonotype was observed many times. This chain joins TRBV28 and TRBJ2-7; 14 bases line up with TRBD2. Losses at the gene ends were 5 bases for V and 7 bases for J; bases not matched to a gene: 7. There are 15 residues in the CDR3. CDR1 MDHEN and CDR2 SYDVKM come from the germline V gene. The CDR3 region has the DNA TGTGCCAGCAGTACCGACGGGACTAGCGGGAGTGAGCAGTACTTC. Translation: CASSTDGTSGSEQYF.

This clonotype was counted only a few times. V and J are TRBV27 and TRBJ2-7, with 7 bases fitting TRBD2. The CDR3 loop spans 16 amino acids. The V gene's germline CDR1 is MNHEY and CDR2 SMNVEV (reference sequence). V dropped 4 bases and J dropped 3; count of bases not matched to a gene: 12. CDR3 in amino acids: CASSSLGSGQFYEQYF. CDR3 sequence (DNA): TGTGCCAGCAGTTCCCTAGGTAGCGGGCAATTCTACGAGCAGTACTTC.

This clonotype was recorded a few times. The chain recombines TRBV24-1 with TRBJ2-1, with TRBD1 matching over 9 bases. V shed 4 bases and J 5 bases; nucleotides not matched to a gene: 5. The CDR3 spans 15 residues. The germline V gene encodes CDR1 KGHDR and CDR2 SFDVKD. The CDR3 here is CATSEGQGRHNEQFF. The CDR3, as DNA: TGTGCCACCAGTGAGGGACAGGGTAGGCACAATGAGCAGTTCTTC.

The table lists this clonotype with many counts. The V and J genes are TRBV29-1 and TRBJ2-5; D perhaps matches TRBD1 (6 bases). This CDR3 contains 15 residues. Germline values: CDR1 SQVTM, CDR2 ANQGSEA. Trimming took 2 bases from V and 9 from J, leaving 22 bases between them. This chain's CDR3 is CSVEFRDRQIVAQYF. The CDR3 nucleotides are TGCAGCGTTGAATTTCGAGACAGGCAGATTGTGGCCCAGTACTTC.

This chain uses TRBV6-2 or TRBV6-3 with TRBJ2-7; D may be TRBD2 (5 bases). The CDR3 loop spans 15 amino acids. Between the trimmed V and J ends, which lost 5 bases and 0 bases, there was a span of 14 bases. Germline V CDR1 and CDR2: MNHEY, SVGEGT. The CDR3 loop is CASSDPRGSSYEQYF. CDR3 sequence (DNA): TGTGCCAGCAGTGACCCTCGGGGTAGCTCCTACGAGCAGTACTTC.

V is TRBV6-1 and J is TRBJ2-1, with TRBD1 matching over 9 bases. Germline V gives CDR1 MNHNS, CDR2 SASEGT. After removal of 6 bases from V and 10 bases from J, the junction contained 10 bases not matched to a gene. CDR3 length equals 14 residues. This CDR3 reads CASRKLGQGKEQFF. DNA of the CDR3: TGTGCCAGCAGAAAGTTGGGACAGGGAAAAGAGCAGTTCTTC.

This clonotype has at least ten counts. The chain has TRBV12-3 or TRBV12-4 and TRBJ1-5, with 12 bases fitting TRBD1. The CDR3 is made up of 17 amino acids. Losses at the gene ends were 5 bases for V and 7 bases for J; bases not matched to a gene: 12. CDR3 DNA sequence: TGTGCCAGCAGTACTACCGGGACAGGGGGCGCGAGGCAGCCCCAGCATTTT. Translating gives CASSTTGTGGARQPQHF.

The chain carries TRBV9 and TRBJ2-3, with 9 bases that match TRBD2. The CDR3 length is 17 residues. Looked up from germline, CDR1 is SGDLS and CDR2 is YYNGEE. The ends lost 5 bases at V and 4 bases at J; junction bases unmatched: 14. CDR3 region: CASSSGAGGPLADTQYF. CDR3 in DNA: TGTGCCAGCAGTTCCGGGGCGGGAGGGCCTCTTGCAGATACGCAGTATTTT.

This clonotype came up many times. V gene TRBV6-1 combines with J gene TRBJ2-5; D is ambiguous. The CDR3 sequence is 15 residues long. Trimming cost V 6 bases and J 2 bases, with 16 bases left between them. Germline lookup yields CDR1 MNHNS and CDR2 SASEGT. CDR3 nucleotide sequence: TGTGCCAGCAGGGACCGTTTGCACACACAAGAGACCCAGTACTTC. Translated: CASRDRLHTQETQYF.

This clonotype was counted ten times or more. This chain links TRBV12-3 or TRBV12-4 with TRBJ1-5, with a weak D call TRBD1 (6 bases). This CDR3 contains 14 residues. V lost 6 bases to trimming and J lost 3 bases, with 12 bases between them. As DNA, the CDR3 is TGTGCCAGCAGCCTGGACAGCTACAATCAGCCCCAGCATTTT. Its translation is CASSLDSYNQPQHF.

This clonotype has at least ten counts. The chain combines TRBV24-1 with TRBJ1-2, with unresolved D. With 4 bases removed from V and 8 bases from J, the gap between germline ends came to 16 bases. The germline V gene encodes CDR1 KGHDR and CDR2 SFDVKD. CDR3 size: 14 residues. CDR3 nucleotides: TGTGCCACCAGTGACAGAGGCGCTGTTAAGGGCTACACCTTC. Amino acids: CATSDRGAVKGYTF.

This clonotype was recorded a few times. The chain couples TRBV5-5 to TRBJ2-7; maybe TRBD1 (5 bases). V was clipped by 4 bases and J by 3 bases, with 20 bases between them. Germline CDR1 reads SGHKS; CDR2 reads YYEKEE (reference sequence). The length of the CDR3 is 16 residues. Here the CDR3 reads CASSATQGITDYEQYF. The CDR3 DNA is TGTGCCAGCAGCGCAACGCAGGGAATTACCGACTACGAGCAGTACTTC.

This clonotype was detected ten times or more. V and J are TRBV7-9 and TRBJ1-2; no definite D call. Trimming took off 7 bases at V and 8 bases at J, with 17 bases between the two ends. This CDR3 is built from 13 residues. Germline V gene lookup returns CDR1 SEHNR and CDR2 FQNEAQ (reference sequence). The CDR3 protein is CASNKEGIEGYTF. As DNA, the CDR3 is TGTGCCAGCAATAAAGAGGGCATTGAGGGCTACACCTTC.

This clonotype was observed at least ten times. The genes are TRBV19 and TRBJ2-3; D possibly matches TRBD1 or TRBD2 (5 bases each). Per germline, CDR1 LNHDA and CDR2 SQIVND (reference sequence). This CDR3 comprises 15 residues. Trimming stripped 3 bases from V and 0 bases from J, with 10 bases between. The CDR3, as DNA: TGTGCCAGTAGTATTCGGGACGGAAGCACAGATACGCAGTATTTT. It is translated as CASSIRDGSTDTQYF.

The V gene is TRBV11-2, the J gene TRBJ1-1, with D uncertain. V was pared by 5 bases and J by 2 bases, with 18 bases between. The CDR3 runs 16 residues. Germline V lookup: CDR1 SGHAT, CDR2 FQNNGV. The CDR3 coding sequence is TGTGCCAGCAGCCATTATGGTCAGGCGCTTAACACTGAAGCTTTCTTT. Translating it yields CASSHYGQALNTEAFF.